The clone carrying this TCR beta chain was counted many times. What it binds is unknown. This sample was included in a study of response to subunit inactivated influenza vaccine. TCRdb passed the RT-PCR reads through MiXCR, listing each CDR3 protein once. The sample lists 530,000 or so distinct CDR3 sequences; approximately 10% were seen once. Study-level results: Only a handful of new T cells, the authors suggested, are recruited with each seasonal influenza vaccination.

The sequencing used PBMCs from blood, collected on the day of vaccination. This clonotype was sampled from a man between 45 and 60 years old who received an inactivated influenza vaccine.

The DNA of the CDR3 is TGTGCCAGCAGCTTAGTTGGACTAGCGGGCACCAAGCAGTTCTTC. This encodes CASSLVGLAGTKQFF. The chain combines TRBV7-2 with TRBJ2-1; 11 positions match TRBD2. The CDR3 sequence is 15 residues long. Per germline, CDR1 SGHTA and CDR2 FQGNSA. The junction had 7 bases not matched to a gene; V was cut back by 1 base and J by 11 bases.